The 22 T cell receptor beta chains reported below all come from one sample, sequenced in a study of control samples from healthy donors and cancer patients. Here immunoSEQ multiplex PCR was the method, and the copy in TCRdb shows in-frame clones only, minus some. The table records about 95,000 clones, around four fifths of them present only once. Source material: blood. Receptors originate from a man aged 25-45 years in good health.

The chain uses TRBV11-3 and TRBJ1-1; D call uncertain. Trimming stripped 6 bases from V and 1 base from J, with 9 bases between. The CDR3 is made up of 13 amino acids. Germline CDR1 and CDR2: SGHNT and YENEEA. CDR3 DNA sequence: TGTGCCAGCAGTCGGACGGAGAACACTGAAGCTTTCTTT. This translates into CASSRTENTEAFF. The full variable domain, with the rest looked up from reference TRBV11-3 and TRBJ1-1, is EAGVVQSPRYKIIEKKQPVAFWCNPISGHNTLYWYLQNLGQGPELLIRYENEEAVDDSQLPKDRFSAERLKGVDSTLKIQPAELGDSAVYLCASSRTENTEAFFGQGTRLTVV.

This chain joins TRBV24-1 and TRBJ2-7; possible D gene TRBD1, 6 bases. This CDR3 has 14 amino acids. Trimming removed 4 bases at V and 2 bases at J, with 11 bases between. Germline V gives CDR1 KGHDR, CDR2 SFDVKD. CDR3 DNA sequence: TGTGCCACCAGTGACAGGGGCATACCCTACGAGCAGTACTTC. The encoded protein is CATSDRGIPYEQYF.

The sample holds a few counts of this clone. This chain uses TRBV3-1 (or the pseudogene TRBV3-2) with TRBJ2-6; no reliable D call. The V gene's germline CDR1 is LGHDT and CDR2 YNNKEL (reference sequence). CDR3 length: 16 residues. V was clipped by 1 base and J by 1 base, with 8 bases between them. CDR3 bases: TGTGCCAGCAGCCAAGGGGCAGATTCTGGGGCCAACGTCCTGACTTTC. Encoded protein: CASSQGADSGANVLTF.

The rearrangement uses TRBV12-3 or TRBV12-4 and TRBJ1-2; tentative D call: TRBD1 (6 bases). The V end was cut by 5 bases, the J end by 9 bases, with 13 bases between. The CDR3 runs 12 residues. CDR3 amino acids: CASSRQGFSYTF. The CDR3 nucleotides read TGTGCCAGCAGTAGGCAGGGGTTCAGCTACACCTTC.

This chain joins TRBV11-2 and TRBJ1-6; D is uncertain. V was pared by 0 bases and J by 7 bases, with 16 bases between. Germline V gene lookup returns CDR1 SGHAT and CDR2 FQNNGV. The CDR3 is made up of 17 amino acids. The CDR3 is CASSLERAGWGNSPLHF. CDR3 DNA sequence: TGTGCCAGCAGCTTAGAGAGGGCCGGGTGGGGAAATTCACCCCTCCACTTT.

The gene calls are TRBV11-2 and TRBJ1-1; the D gene is possibly TRBD1 (6 bases). Trimming cost V 6 bases and J 1 base, with 15 bases left between them. Germline CDR1 SGHAT, CDR2 FQNNGV. This CDR3 region has 15 residues. The chain's CDR3 is CASSRAGTQNTEAFF. The CDR3 DNA is TGTGCCAGCAGTCGAGCCGGGACACAGAACACTGAAGCTTTCTTT.

This clone was found a few times. This chain joins TRBV2 and TRBJ2-1; no reliable D call. This CDR3 comprises 15 residues. CDR1 SNHLY and CDR2 FYNNEI come from the germline V gene. V lost 6 bases to trimming and J lost 3 bases, with 15 bases between them. The CDR3 loop is CASSLRMSGYNEQFF. The CDR3 DNA reads TGTGCCAGCAGCCTCAGGATGTCAGGCTACAATGAGCAGTTCTTC.

The genes are TRBV6-1 and TRBJ2-3; a possible D gene is TRBD2 (6 bases). V lost 2 bases and J 1 base, leaving 13 bases between the germline ends. Germline CDR1 is MNHNS and CDR2 is SASEGT. The CDR3 covers 16 residues. CDR3 amino acids: CASSERAAGRTDTQYF. The CDR3 DNA reads as TGTGCCAGCAGTGAAAGGGCCGCGGGGCGCACAGATACGCAGTATTTT.

This chain joins TRBV10-3 and TRBJ2-7; D might be TRBD2 (5 bases). This CDR3 spans 15 amino acids. Germline values: CDR1 ENHRY, CDR2 SYGVKD. V was clipped by 0 bases and J by 0 bases, with 9 bases between them. The CDR3, as DNA: TGTGCCATCAGTGAGTCGACGGGGATCTCCTACGAGCAGTACTTC. Translation gives CAISESTGISYEQYF.

This clone occurred once. The chain employs TRBV5-1 and TRBJ2-7; D is unresolved. V was pared by 4 bases and J by 7 bases, with 12 bases between. CDR3 size: 12 residues. From germline, CDR1 is SGHRS and CDR2 YFSETQ. CDR3 sequence: CASSQGPGEQYF. In nucleotides, the CDR3 is TGCGCCAGCAGCCAAGGTCCCGGAGAGCAGTACTTC.

This chain links TRBV5-4 with TRBJ2-3; TRBD2 is a possible D gene (6 bases). The CDR3 is 15 amino acids. V was pared by 2 bases and J by 0 bases, with 10 bases between. Germline CDR1 and CDR2: SGHNT and YYREEE (reference sequence). CDR3 DNA sequence: TGTGCCAGCAGCTTTGGCGGGGTGAGCACAGATACGCAGTATTTT. It is translated as CASSFGGVSTDTQYF.

This clone came up once. The chain couples TRBV27 to TRBJ2-7; D possibly uses TRBD1 or TRBD2 (6 bases each). The ends were cut back, 5 bases at V and 4 bases at J, with 18 bases in the middle. The V gene's germline CDR1 is MNHEY and CDR2 SMNVEV (reference sequence). The CDR3 loop spans 15 amino acids. CDR3 protein: CASSRDRGRGYEQYF. CDR3 coding DNA: TGTGCCAGCAGTCGTGACCGGGGGCGCGGGTACGAGCAGTACTTC.

The chain recombines TRBV9 with TRBJ1-1; D remains unclear. The CDR3 is 15 residues long. V was trimmed by 2 bases and J by 1 base, leaving 12 bases between them. In germline, CDR1 is SGDLS, CDR2 YYNGEE. The CDR3 nucleotides are TGTGCCAGCAGCGTCGGAGGATGGCAGAACACTGAAGCTTTCTTT. Protein product: CASSVGGWQNTEAFF.

The chain is built from TRBV25-1 and TRBJ1-2; D uncertain. The CDR3 is 11 residues long. Germline V CDR1 and CDR2: MGHDK, SYGVNS. Deletions cut 6 bases from V and 3 bases from J, with 5 bases between. Written as DNA, the CDR3 is TGTGCCAGCAGGAAGGACTATGGCTACACCTTC. As protein: CASRKDYGYTF.

This chain links TRBV18 with TRBJ2-6, with no clear D. V lost 10 bases to trimming and J lost 0 bases, with 13 bases between them. Germline loops: CDR1 KGHSH, CDR2 LQKENI. The CDR3 covers 15 residues. The CDR3 bases are TGTGCCACCCTCCCGGGCCTCTCTGGGGCCAACGTCCTGACTTTC. The encoded protein is CATLPGLSGANVLTF.

The chain combines TRBV6-6 with TRBJ2-1; 9 positions match TRBD2. V trimming: 5 bases; J trimming: 7 bases; junction bases outside the gene matches: 12. The CDR3 is 16 amino acids. CDR1 is MNHNY and CDR2 is SVGAGI in the germline V gene (reference sequence). This CDR3 reads CASSNLDSGGDNEQFF. The CDR3 DNA reads as TGTGCCAGCAGTAACCTGGATAGCGGGGGAGATAATGAGCAGTTCTTC.

V is TRBV7-3 and J is TRBJ2-1; the D gene is possibly TRBD1 (7 bases). The germline CDR1 and CDR2 sequences are SGHTA and FQGTGA. Trimming took 5 bases from V and 5 from J, leaving 13 bases between them. CDR3 length: 14 amino acids. The CDR3 DNA follows: TGTGCCAGCAGCGAGGCAGGGGGGAACAATGAGCAGTTCTTC. Encoded protein: CASSEAGGNNEQFF.

This clone is labeled as medium-sized. This chain uses TRBV6-4 with TRBJ1-5; D remains unclear. The V end was cut by 7 bases, the J end by 4 bases, with 8 bases between. The CDR3 is 12 residues long. Germline-derived CDR1 and CDR2 are MRHNA and SNTAGT. The CDR3 here is CASNGRNQPQHF. The CDR3 DNA sequence: TGTGCCAGCAATGGCAGGAATCAGCCCCAGCATTTT.

The chain has TRBV28 and TRBJ1-1; D call uncertain. Trimming stripped 6 bases from V and 4 bases from J, with 9 bases between. This CDR3 comprises 12 residues. Germline loops: CDR1 MDHEN, CDR2 SYDVKM. CDR3: CASSSQVTEAFF. In DNA form, the CDR3 reads TGTGCCAGCAGCTCGCAGGTCACTGAAGCTTTCTTT.

CDR3: CASSPPGPGTNIQYF. CDR3 nucleotides: TGTGCCAGCAGTCCTCCGGGACCCGGAACAAACATTCAGTACTTC. The chain links TRBV7-8 to TRBJ2-4, with D possibly being TRBD1 or TRBD2 (5 bases each). The CDR3 is 15 residues long. Germline V gene lookup returns CDR1 SGHVS and CDR2 FQNEAQ. V gave up 6 bases and J gave up 6 bases, with 18 bases separating them.

The rearrangement uses TRBV12-3 or TRBV12-4 and TRBJ2-7; D call uncertain. V was clipped by 8 bases and J by 4 bases, with 9 bases between them. The CDR3 contains 11 residues. CDR3 amino acids: CASAMGYEQYF. CDR3 sequence (DNA): TGTGCCAGCGCTATGGGGTACGAGCAGTACTTC.

V usage is TRBV20-1 and J usage is TRBJ1-3; D perhaps matches TRBD1 (6 bases). CDR3 size: 15 residues. Per the germline V gene, CDR1 is DFQATT and CDR2 is SNEGSKA (reference sequence). Trimming removed 3 bases at V and 0 bases at J, with 12 bases between. The CDR3 sequence is CSASRTDSSGNTIYF. CDR3 DNA sequence: TGCAGTGCTAGTAGGACGGACAGCTCTGGAAACACCATATATTTT.